The T cell receptor beta chain under discussion was sequenced for a study of blood T cells in healthy people across ages. Study findings and constraints: TCR beta diversity was tightly associated with the proportion of naive T cells.

The CDR3 loop spans 16 amino acids. The V segment lost 4 bases and the J segment 15 bases; nucleotides outside the gene matches: 21. Germline CDR1 MNHNS, CDR2 SASEGT. Worth noting for this clonotype: The antigen is not known.

Combining a sample-barcoded 5' primer with a J-beta primer mix, a second PCR ran for roughly 7 to 12 cycles. TCRdb recomputed calls from the 5' RACE reads with MiXCR, one row per CDR3 protein. The table includes about 1.6 million distinct CDR3 sequences, roughly a third detected once. Donor samples were obtained from healthy Caucasian individuals from Russia, aged about 6 to 95. Sequenced sample: blood. J is TRBJ2-4 and V is TRBV6-1, with 7 bases that match TRBD1. The receptor was derived from a woman between 25 and 40 years old in good health. Here the CDR3 reads CASSANSGPDRVGLYF. CDR3 coding DNA: TGTGCCAGCAGTGCTAATTCTGGGCCAGACAGGGTTGGACTGTACTTC.